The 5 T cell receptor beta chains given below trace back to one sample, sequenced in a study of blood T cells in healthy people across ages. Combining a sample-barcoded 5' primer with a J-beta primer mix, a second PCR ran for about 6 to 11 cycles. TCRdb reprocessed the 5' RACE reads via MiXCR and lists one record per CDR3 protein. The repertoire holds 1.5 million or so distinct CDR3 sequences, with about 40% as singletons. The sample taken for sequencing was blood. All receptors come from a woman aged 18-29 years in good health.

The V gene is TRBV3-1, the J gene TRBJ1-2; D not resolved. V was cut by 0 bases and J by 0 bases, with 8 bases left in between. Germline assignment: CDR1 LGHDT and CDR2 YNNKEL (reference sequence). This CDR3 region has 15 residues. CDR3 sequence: CASSQEGFTNYGYTF. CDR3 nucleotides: TGTGCCAGCAGCCAAGAAGGGTTTACTAACTATGGCTACACCTTC.

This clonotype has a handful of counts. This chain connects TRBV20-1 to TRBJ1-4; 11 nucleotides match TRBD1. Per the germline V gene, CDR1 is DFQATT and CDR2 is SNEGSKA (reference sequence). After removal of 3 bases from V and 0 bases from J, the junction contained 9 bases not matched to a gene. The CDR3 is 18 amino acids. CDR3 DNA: TGCAGTGCTAGCGCCGGGACAGGGGGATTTACAACTAATGAAAAACTGTTTTTT. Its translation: CSASAGTGGFTTNEKLFF.

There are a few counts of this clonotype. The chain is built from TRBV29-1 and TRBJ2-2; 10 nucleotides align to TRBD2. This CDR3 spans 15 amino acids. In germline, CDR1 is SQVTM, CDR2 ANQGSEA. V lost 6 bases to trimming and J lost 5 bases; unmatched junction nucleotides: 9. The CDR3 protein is CSVEIAGGNTGELFF. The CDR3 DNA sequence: TGCAGCGTGGAGATAGCGGGGGGTAATACCGGGGAGCTGTTTTTT.

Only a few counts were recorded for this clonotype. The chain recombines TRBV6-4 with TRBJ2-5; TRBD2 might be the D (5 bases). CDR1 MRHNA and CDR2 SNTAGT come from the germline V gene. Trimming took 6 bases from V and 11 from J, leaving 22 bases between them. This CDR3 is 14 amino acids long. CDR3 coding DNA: TGTGCCAGCAGCCTTGGACTTGACTGGAATGAGCAGTACTTC. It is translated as CASSLGLDWNEQYF.

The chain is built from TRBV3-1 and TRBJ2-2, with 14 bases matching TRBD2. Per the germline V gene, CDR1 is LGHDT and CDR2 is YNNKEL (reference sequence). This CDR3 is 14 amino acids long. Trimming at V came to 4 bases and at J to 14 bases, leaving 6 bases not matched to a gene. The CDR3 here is CASSLGLAGECLFF. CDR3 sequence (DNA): TGTGCCAGCAGCCTGGGACTAGCGGGAGAGTGTCTGTTTTTT.